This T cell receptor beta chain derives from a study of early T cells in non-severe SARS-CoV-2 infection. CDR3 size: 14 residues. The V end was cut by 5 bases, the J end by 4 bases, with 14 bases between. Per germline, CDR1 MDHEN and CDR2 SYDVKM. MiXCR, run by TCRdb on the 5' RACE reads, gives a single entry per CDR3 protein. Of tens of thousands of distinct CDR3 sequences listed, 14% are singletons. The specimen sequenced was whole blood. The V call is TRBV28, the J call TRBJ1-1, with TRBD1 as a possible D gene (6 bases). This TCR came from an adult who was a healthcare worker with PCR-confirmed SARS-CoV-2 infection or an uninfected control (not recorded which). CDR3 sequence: CASSKGGVGTEAFF. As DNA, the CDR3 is TGTGCCAGCAGTAAAGGGGGGGTCGGCACTGAAGCTTTCTTT.